What follows describes a single T cell receptor (beta chain). Its antigen is still unknown. A read error may be the cause here, since a much bigger clone is one base away. This record belongs to a study of vaccination and CD4 T cells after COVID-19. Looking at the study overall: Post-diagnosis, post-COVID samples were collected after a median approximately 91 days, ranging 35 to 161. The cells in question were stimulated using overlapping spike peptides derived from SARS-CoV-2, HCoV-NL63, HCoV-OC43 and HCoV-229E. Taking of post-vaccine samples occurred a median around 72 days after dose two (range 14 to 241).

The treatment here: approximately nine-day PBMC culture with coronavirus spike peptide pools or control peptides (ViraFEST assay). Germline loops: CDR1 MNHNS, CDR2 SASEGT. The CDR3 has 15 amino acids. With the Oncomine TCR Beta short-read assay, DNA from cultured CD4+ T cells was sequenced. TCRdb reprocessed the PCR reads via MiXCR and lists one record per CDR3 protein. The sample consists of more than 13,000 distinct CDR3 sequences, roughly 21% of them appearing once. This chain uses TRBV6-1 with TRBJ1-2; D is uncertain. The material sequenced was cultured CD4+ T cells from blood. This clonotype was obtained from a human donor with COVID-19. The chain's CDR3 is CASSLEGSANYGYAF. The CDR3, as DNA: TGTGCCAGCAGCCTGGAAGGTTCAGCTAACTATGGCTACGCCTTC.